These 27 T cell receptor beta chains share one sample of origin, sequenced in a study of radiation and T cells in renal cell carcinoma. Sequenced by immunoSEQ multiplex PCR; TCRdb stores in-frame clones only, minus some. The table has some 72,000 clones, about 81% seen once. Sample time point: blood 2 weeks post-SBRT. As to treatment: 15 Gy SBRT to primary tumor, nephrectomy 4 weeks later. This sample comprised blood, obtained from a patient whose treatment included radiotherapy and nephrectomy. The receptor source for this set is a man aged 55-75 years with renal cell carcinoma.

J is TRBJ1-2 and V is TRBV14; 10 bases are a match to TRBD1. J gave up 0 bases and V 3 bases, and 1 base lay outside the gene matches. The CDR3 has 15 residues. CDR1 is SGHDN, CDR2 FVKESK, per germline. CDR3 protein: CASSQGTGANYGYTF. The CDR3 nucleotides are TGTGCCAGCAGCCAGGGGACAGGGGCTAACTATGGCTACACCTTC.

The chain joins TRBV20-1 to TRBJ2-1; D call uncertain. Looked up from germline, CDR1 is DFQATT and CDR2 is SNEGSKA (reference sequence). The CDR3 is made up of 11 amino acids. Trimming left V 1 base short and J 9 bases short, with 7 bases between. The CDR3 is CSARGSFEQFF. As DNA, the CDR3 is TGCAGTGCTAGAGGTAGCTTTGAGCAGTTCTTC.

This clone was picked up a small number of times. In DNA form, the CDR3 reads TGTGCCAGCACCTCCTTCGGCTGGGGGGGAAATGAAAAACTGTTTTTT. Its protein is CASTSFGWGGNEKLFF. The chain employs TRBV7-9 and TRBJ1-4, with TRBD1 as a possible D gene (5 bases). Per the germline V gene, CDR1 is SEHNR and CDR2 is FQNEAQ (reference sequence). The CDR3 runs to 16 residues. Trimming took off 7 bases at V and 5 bases at J, with 20 bases between the two ends.

This chain connects TRBV7-9 to TRBJ2-5; 9 bases align to TRBD2. Trimming took 1 base from V and 9 from J; bases not matched to a gene: 6. Germline V gives CDR1 SEHNR, CDR2 FQNEAQ (reference sequence). The CDR3 length is 14 residues. The CDR3 reads CASSLGRGRVSQYF. CDR3 DNA sequence: TGTGCCAGCAGCTTAGGCCGCGGGAGGGTCTCCCAGTACTTC.

In this sample, this clone turned up a few times. The chain recombines TRBV5-4 with TRBJ2-2, with unresolved D. The germline V gene encodes CDR1 SGHNT and CDR2 YYREEE (reference sequence). The ends were cut back, 2 bases at V and 2 bases at J, with 7 bases in the middle. The CDR3 length is 14 residues. CDR3 bases: TGTGCCAGCAGCTTTGTCCCTAACACCGGGGAGCTGTTTTTT. Protein: CASSFVPNTGELFF. The full variable domain, in which reference TRBV5-4 and TRBJ2-2 provide the parts outside the CDR3, is ETGVTQSPTHLIKTRGQQVTLRCSSQSGHNTVSWYQQALGQGPQFIFQYYREEENGRGNFPPRFSGLQFPNYSSELNVNALELDDSALYLCASSFVPNTGELFFGEGSRLTVL.

This chain links TRBV7-6 with TRBJ2-7; 7 bases fit TRBD2. V dropped 4 bases and J dropped 3; count of bases not matched to a gene: 6. The germline V gene encodes CDR1 SGHVS and CDR2 FNYEAQ. The CDR3 is made up of 14 amino acids. CDR3 sequence reads: CASSSRGGGYEQYF. As DNA, the CDR3 is TGTGCCAGCAGCTCCCGGGGCGGGGGCTACGAGCAGTACTTC.

This chain links TRBV6-5 with TRBJ2-1; tentatively, D is TRBD2 (6 bases). Per the germline V gene, CDR1 is MNHEY and CDR2 is SVGAGI. V lost 2 bases and J lost 6, with 14 bases in between. The CDR3 runs to 15 residues. The CDR3 bases are TGTGCCAGCAGTTACGGGAGGTACCAAATCAATGAGCAGTTCTTC. It specifies CASSYGRYQINEQFF.

V usage is TRBV30 and J usage is TRBJ1-2; no clear D gene. Trimming cost V 4 bases and J 6 bases, with 18 bases left between them. This CDR3 has 14 amino acids. Germline CDR1 reads GTSNPN; CDR2 reads SVGIG (reference sequence). CDR3 nucleotide sequence: TGTGCCTGGATTCTCTTCGGATGGAGGGATGGCTACACCTTC. This sequence encodes CAWILFGWRDGYTF.

The J gene is TRBJ2-7, the V gene TRBV7-3; 8 bases fit TRBD2. Trimming took 5 bases from V and 3 from J; bases not matched to a gene: 6. CDR3 size: 14 residues. Germline values: CDR1 SGHTA, CDR2 FQGTGA. The chain's CDR3 is CASSPLGGGYEQYF. In DNA form, the CDR3 reads TGTGCCAGCAGCCCTCTCGGGGGGGGCTACGAGCAGTACTTC.

CDR3 sequence (DNA): TGTGCCAGCAGAAAGACAGGGAACACCGGGGAGCTGTTTTTT. Amino acids: CASRKTGNTGELFF. V usage is TRBV7-9 and J usage is TRBJ2-2, with D possibly matching TRBD1 (6 bases). The CDR3 is 14 amino acids. Trimming shortened V by 6 bases and J by 1 base, and 9 bases separated the two germline ends. CDR1 is SEHNR, CDR2 FQNEAQ, per germline (reference sequence).

The rearrangement joins TRBV13 to TRBJ2-7; D remains unclear. V shed 5 bases and J shed 6 bases, with 11 bases lying between them. The germline gives CDR1 PRHDT, CDR2 FYEKMQ (reference sequence). This CDR3 is 12 amino acids long. The CDR3 region has the DNA TGTGCCAGCAGCCCGCCCGTGGGCGAGCAGTACTTC. The encoded protein is CASSPPVGEQYF.

This sequence joins TRBV5-3 and TRBJ1-1; D is undetermined. TRBV5-3 is labeled an ORF, and its function is uncertain. The CDR3 has 12 amino acids. The V end lost 8 bases, the J end lost 2 bases, and 10 bases lay between the germline ends. In DNA, the CDR3 is TGTGCCAGCAGCGCTCGTAACACTGAAGCTTTCTTT. It translates to CASSARNTEAFF.

The J gene is TRBJ1-5, the V gene TRBV28, with 8 bases fitting TRBD1. The CDR3 runs to 15 residues. V dropped 6 bases and J dropped 6; count of bases not matched to a gene: 10. Germline V gene lookup returns CDR1 MDHEN and CDR2 SYDVKM. CDR3 sequence: CASRPHGTGSQPQHF. CDR3 sequence (DNA): TGTGCCAGCAGGCCTCACGGGACAGGAAGTCAGCCCCAGCATTTT. The whole variable domain, remainder taken from reference TRBV28 and TRBJ1-5, is DVKVTQSSRYLVKRTGEKVFLECVQDMDHENMFWYRQDPGLGLRLIYFSYDVKMKEKGDIPEGYSVSREKKERFSLILESASTNQTSMYLCASRPHGTGSQPQHFGDGTRLSIL.

This clone was picked up one time. The chain links TRBV6-1 to TRBJ1-5, with D maybe TRBD1 (6 bases). Germline lookup yields CDR1 MNHNS and CDR2 SASEGT. V was shortened by 4 bases and J by 4 bases, with 11 bases between the two germline ends. The CDR3 extends over 14 amino acids. In DNA form, the CDR3 reads TGTGCCAGCAGTGTAGACAGGTTGAATCAGCCCCAGCATTTT. Residues: CASSVDRLNQPQHF.

This clone was seen a single time. This chain joins TRBV28 and TRBJ2-1; D uncertain. The CDR3 is 13 residues long. V lost 3 bases and J 6 bases, leaving 9 bases between the germline ends. Per germline, CDR1 MDHEN and CDR2 SYDVKM. Here the CDR3 reads CASSFERANEQFF. In DNA form, the CDR3 reads TGTGCCAGCAGTTTCGAAAGGGCCAATGAGCAGTTCTTC.

CDR3 region: CASSSTGSLEAQYF. In DNA form, the CDR3 reads TGTGCCAGCAGTTCAACAGGTAGCCTCGAGGCCCAGTACTTC. This chain joins TRBV7-9 and TRBJ2-5; tentative D call: TRBD1 (5 bases). The ends were cut back, 6 bases at V and 9 bases at J, with 20 bases in the middle. The germline gives CDR1 SEHNR, CDR2 FQNEAQ (reference sequence). CDR3 length equals 14 residues. Based on the CDR3 plus reference TRBV7-9 and TRBJ2-5, the full variable domain is DTGVSQNPRHKITKRGQNVTFRCDPISEHNRLYWYRQTLGQGPEFLTYFQNEAQLEKSRLLSDRFSAERPKGSFSTLEIQRTEQGDSAMYLCASSSTGSLEAQYFGPGTRLLVL.

This sequence joins TRBV6-1 and TRBJ2-2, with D tentatively TRBD1 (6 bases). The germline gives CDR1 MNHNS, CDR2 SASEGT. Between the trimmed V and J ends, which lost 0 bases and 2 bases, there was a span of 7 bases. This CDR3 has 15 amino acids. The chain's CDR3 is CASSEAGTNTGELFF. CDR3 nucleotide sequence: TGTGCCAGCAGTGAAGCGGGGACAAACACCGGGGAGCTGTTTTTT.

V is TRBV5-8 and J is TRBJ2-1; possibly TRBD2 for D (6 bases). V lost 4 bases to trimming and J lost 0 bases, with 11 bases between them. Germline V gene lookup returns CDR1 SGHTS and CDR2 YDEGEE. This CDR3 has 15 residues. CDR3 DNA: TGTGCCAGCAGCCGAGCGGGCAGCTCCTACAATGAGCAGTTCTTC. This gives the protein CASSRAGSSYNEQFF.

This clone has only one observation. In nucleotides, the CDR3 is TGTGCCTGGAGTGTAAGGGGACCGGGACAGGGTTTCGCAGATACGCAGTATTTT. Its protein product is CAWSVRGPGQGFADTQYF. The chain couples TRBV30 to TRBJ2-3; 9 nucleotides match TRBD1. The CDR3 is 18 amino acids. Losses at the gene ends were 0 bases for V and 4 bases for J; bases not matched to a gene: 14. CDR1 GTSNPN and CDR2 SVGIG come from the germline V gene (reference sequence).

This chain connects TRBV4-3 to TRBJ2-3, with 9 bases fitting TRBD2. This CDR3 spans 17 amino acids. The germline V gene encodes CDR1 LGHNA and CDR2 YSLEER. J lost 0 bases, V lost 1 base, and 5 bases had no gene match. This CDR3 reads CASSQGAGLASTDTQYF. The CDR3 DNA sequence: TGCGCCAGCAGCCAAGGAGCCGGACTAGCGAGCACAGATACGCAGTATTTT.

This chain joins TRBV7-9 and TRBJ2-4, with 10 bases matching TRBD1. The V gene end was trimmed by 3 bases and the J gene end by 2 bases; junction bases not matched to a gene: 4. Germline loops: CDR1 SEHNR, CDR2 FQNEAQ (reference sequence). CDR3 length: 16 amino acids. Written as DNA, the CDR3 is TGTGCCAGCAGCTTGGGGGACAGGGGTTCCAAAAACATTCAGTACTTC. The encoded protein is CASSLGDRGSKNIQYF.

V is TRBV29-1 and J is TRBJ2-3; 7 nucleotides agree with TRBD2. V shed 4 bases, J shed 8 bases, and the junction held 18 bases outside the gene matches. The CDR3 runs 16 residues. Germline CDR1 is SQVTM and CDR2 is ANQGSEA. This CDR3 reads CSVAGLADTFTGTQYF. The CDR3 nucleotides are TGCAGCGTTGCTGGCCTAGCGGACACCTTCACTGGTACGCAGTATTTT.

This clone has just one count. This same CDR3 is encoded by further DNA sequences in the sample. V is TRBV27 and J is TRBJ1-3; D not resolved. CDR3 size: 13 residues. Trimming cost V 2 bases and J 0 bases, with 2 bases left between them. Looked up from germline, CDR1 is MNHEY and CDR2 is SMNVEV (reference sequence). CDR3 sequence (DNA): TGTGCCAGCAGTTTAGGCTCTGGAAACACCATATATTTT. As protein: CASSLGSGNTIYF.

V usage is TRBV27 and J usage is TRBJ2-3; 7 bases agree with TRBD1. The CDR3 spans 16 residues. Germline V gene sequence: CDR1 MNHEY, CDR2 SMNVEV (reference sequence). V was clipped by 6 bases and J by 5 bases; unmatched bases: 14. The CDR3 sequence is CASSRQTGMGRDTQYF. The DNA for the CDR3 is TGTGCCAGCAGCAGACAGACAGGGATGGGGAGAGATACGCAGTATTTT.

This clone has a single count. The chain carries TRBV5-5 and TRBJ1-4; 9 bases line up with TRBD1. The CDR3 length is 16 residues. The germline V gene encodes CDR1 SGHKS and CDR2 YYEKEE (reference sequence). Losses at the gene ends were 4 bases for V and 4 bases for J; bases not matched to a gene: 8. The CDR3 reads CASSPGTGRSNEKLFF. CDR3 sequence (DNA): TGTGCCAGCAGCCCCGGGACAGGGAGGAGTAATGAAAAACTGTTTTTT. Full variable domain (outside the CDR3, taken from reference TRBV5-5 and TRBJ1-4): DAGVTQSPTHLIKTRGQQVTLRCSPISGHKSVSWYQQVLGQGPQFIFQYYEKEERGRGNFPDRFSARQFPNYSSELNVNALLLGDSALYLCASSPGTGRSNEKLFFGSGTQLSVL.

Only a few counts were recorded for this clone. This chain links TRBV25-1 with TRBJ2-7; no reliable D call. The CDR3 has 12 amino acids. The germline CDR1 and CDR2 sequences are MGHDK and SYGVNS. The germline V and J ends were trimmed by 4 bases and 2 bases, with 6 bases remaining between them. The chain's CDR3 is CASSAEAYEQYF. CDR3 DNA sequence: TGTGCCAGCAGTGCGGAAGCCTACGAGCAGTACTTC.

V is TRBV5-6 and J is TRBJ2-7; 8 nucleotides agree with TRBD1. With V trimmed by 5 bases and J by 7 bases, 17 bases remained unmatched. Germline CDR1 reads SGHDT; CDR2 reads YYEEEE. This CDR3 is built from 16 residues. CDR3 DNA sequence: TGTGCCAGCAGTTTCCGGACAGGGAGGTTCGCTCTTGAGCAGTACTTC. The encoded protein is CASSFRTGRFALEQYF.